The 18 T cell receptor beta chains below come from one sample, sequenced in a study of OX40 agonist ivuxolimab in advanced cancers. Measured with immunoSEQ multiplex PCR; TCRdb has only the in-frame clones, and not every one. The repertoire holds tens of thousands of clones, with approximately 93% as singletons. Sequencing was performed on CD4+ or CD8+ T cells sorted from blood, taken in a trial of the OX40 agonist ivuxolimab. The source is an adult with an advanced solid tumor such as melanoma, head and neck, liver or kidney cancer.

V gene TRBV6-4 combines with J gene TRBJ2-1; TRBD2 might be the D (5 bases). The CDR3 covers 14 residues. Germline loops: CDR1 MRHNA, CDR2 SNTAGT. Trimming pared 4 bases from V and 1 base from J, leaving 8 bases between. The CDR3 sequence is CASSGSGSYNEQFF. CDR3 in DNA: TGTGCCAGCAGTGGTTCGGGATCCTACAATGAGCAGTTCTTC.

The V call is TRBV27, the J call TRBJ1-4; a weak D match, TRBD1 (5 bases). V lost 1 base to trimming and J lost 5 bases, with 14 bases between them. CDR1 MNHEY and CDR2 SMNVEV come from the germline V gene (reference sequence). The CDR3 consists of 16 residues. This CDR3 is CASSLLSGTANEKLFF. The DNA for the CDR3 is TGTGCCAGCAGTTTATTGTCGGGGACGGCGAATGAAAAACTGTTTTTT.

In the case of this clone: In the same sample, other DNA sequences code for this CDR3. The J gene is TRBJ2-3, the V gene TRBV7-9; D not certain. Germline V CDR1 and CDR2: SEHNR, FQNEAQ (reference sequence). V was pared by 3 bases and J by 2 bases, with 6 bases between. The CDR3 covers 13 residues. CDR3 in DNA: TGTGCCAGCAGCTTGAGCTACACAGATACGCAGTATTTT. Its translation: CASSLSYTDTQYF.

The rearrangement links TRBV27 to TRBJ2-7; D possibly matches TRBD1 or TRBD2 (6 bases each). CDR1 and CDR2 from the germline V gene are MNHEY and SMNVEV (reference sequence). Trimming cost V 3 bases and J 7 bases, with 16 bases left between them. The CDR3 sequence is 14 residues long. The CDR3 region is CASSFYGGQGEQYF. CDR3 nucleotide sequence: TGTGCCAGCAGTTTTTACGGGGGCCAAGGGGAGCAGTACTTC.

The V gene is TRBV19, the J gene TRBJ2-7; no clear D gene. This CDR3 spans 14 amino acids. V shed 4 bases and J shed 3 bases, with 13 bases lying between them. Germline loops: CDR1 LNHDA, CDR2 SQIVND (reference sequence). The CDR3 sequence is CASSTPDGHYEQYF. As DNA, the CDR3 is TGTGCCAGTAGTACCCCGGACGGTCACTACGAGCAGTACTTC.

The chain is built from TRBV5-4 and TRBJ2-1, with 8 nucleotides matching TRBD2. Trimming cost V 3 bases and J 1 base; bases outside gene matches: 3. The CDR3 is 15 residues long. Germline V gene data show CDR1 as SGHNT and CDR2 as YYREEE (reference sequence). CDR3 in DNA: TGTGCCAGCAGCTCTCGGGGGGGATCCTACAATGAGCAGTTCTTC. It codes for CASSSRGGSYNEQFF.

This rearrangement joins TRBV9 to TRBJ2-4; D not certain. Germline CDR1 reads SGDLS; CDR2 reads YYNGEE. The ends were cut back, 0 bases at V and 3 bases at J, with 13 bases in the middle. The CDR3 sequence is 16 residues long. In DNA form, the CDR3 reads TGTGCCAGCAGCGTAGGAGACTCGTCGATCAAAAACATTCAGTACTTC. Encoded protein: CASSVGDSSIKNIQYF.

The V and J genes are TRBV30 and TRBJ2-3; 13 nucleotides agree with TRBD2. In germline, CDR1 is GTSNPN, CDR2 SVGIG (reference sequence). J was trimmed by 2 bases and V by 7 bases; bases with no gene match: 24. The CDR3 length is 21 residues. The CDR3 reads CASSSPPGLAGSFPHTDTQYF. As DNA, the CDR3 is TGTGCCTCCTCGAGCCCCCCGGGACTAGCGGGATCTTTCCCCCACACAGATACGCAGTATTTT.

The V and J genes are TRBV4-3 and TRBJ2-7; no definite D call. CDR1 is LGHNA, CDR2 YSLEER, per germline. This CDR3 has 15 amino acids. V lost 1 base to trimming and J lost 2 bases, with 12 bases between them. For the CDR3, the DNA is TGCGCCAGCAGCCAAGCCCGGACCAATCCCTACGAGCAGTACTTC. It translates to CASSQARTNPYEQYF.

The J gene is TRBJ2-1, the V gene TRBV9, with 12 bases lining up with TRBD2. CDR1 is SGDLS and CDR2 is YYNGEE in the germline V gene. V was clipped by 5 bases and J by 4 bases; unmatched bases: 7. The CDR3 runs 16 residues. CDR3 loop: CASSATSGSSYNEQFF. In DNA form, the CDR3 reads TGTGCCAGCAGTGCGACTAGCGGGAGTTCATACAATGAGCAGTTCTTC. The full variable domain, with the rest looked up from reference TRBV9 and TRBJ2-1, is DSGVTQTPKHLITATGQRVTLRCSPRSGDLSVYWYQQSLDQGLQFLIQYYNGEERAKGNILERFSAQQFPDLHSELNLSSLELGDSALYFCASSATSGSSYNEQFFGPGTRLTVL.

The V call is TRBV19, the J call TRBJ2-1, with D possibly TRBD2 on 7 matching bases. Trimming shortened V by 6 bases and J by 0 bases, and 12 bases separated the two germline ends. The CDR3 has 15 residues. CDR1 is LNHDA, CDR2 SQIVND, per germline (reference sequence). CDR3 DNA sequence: TGTGCCAGTAGGGGCGGGGGCGCCTCCTACAATGAGCAGTTCTTC. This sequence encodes CASRGGGASYNEQFF.

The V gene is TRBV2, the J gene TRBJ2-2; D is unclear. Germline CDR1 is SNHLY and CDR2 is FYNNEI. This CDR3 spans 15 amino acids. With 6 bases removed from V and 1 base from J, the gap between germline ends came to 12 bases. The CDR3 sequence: CASRPSLGNTGELFF. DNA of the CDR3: TGTGCCAGCAGACCCTCTTTGGGGAACACCGGGGAGCTGTTTTTT.

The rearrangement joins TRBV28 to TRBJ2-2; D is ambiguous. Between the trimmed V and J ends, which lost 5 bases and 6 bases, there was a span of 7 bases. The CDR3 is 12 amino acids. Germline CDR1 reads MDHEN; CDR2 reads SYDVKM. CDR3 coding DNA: TGTGCCAGCAGTCCACCCCCCGGGGAGCTGTTTTTT. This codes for CASSPPPGELFF.

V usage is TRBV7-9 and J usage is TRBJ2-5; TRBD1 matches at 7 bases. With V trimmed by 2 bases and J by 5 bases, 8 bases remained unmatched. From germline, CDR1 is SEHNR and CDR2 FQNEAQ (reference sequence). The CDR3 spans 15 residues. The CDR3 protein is CASSLSTGVGETQYF. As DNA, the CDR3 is TGTGCCAGCAGCTTAAGTACAGGGGTGGGGGAGACCCAGTACTTC.

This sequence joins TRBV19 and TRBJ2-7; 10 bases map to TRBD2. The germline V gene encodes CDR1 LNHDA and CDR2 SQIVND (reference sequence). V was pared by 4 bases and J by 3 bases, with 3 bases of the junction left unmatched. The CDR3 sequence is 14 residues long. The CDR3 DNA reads TGTGCCAGTAGTAAACTAGCGGGGAACTACGAGCAGTACTTC. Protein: CASSKLAGNYEQYF.

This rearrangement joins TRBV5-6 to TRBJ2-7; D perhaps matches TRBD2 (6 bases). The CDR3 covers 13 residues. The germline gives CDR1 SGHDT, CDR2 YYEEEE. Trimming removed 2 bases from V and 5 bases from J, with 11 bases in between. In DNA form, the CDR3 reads TGTGCCAGCAGCTTTCGGGAGACCAACGAGCAGTACTTC. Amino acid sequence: CASSFRETNEQYF.

The CDR3: CASSGLAGVRETQYF. As DNA, the CDR3 is TGTGCCAGCAGCGGACTAGCGGGAGTGCGAGAGACCCAGTACTTC. The chain recombines TRBV7-9 with TRBJ2-5; 13 bases agree with TRBD2. The length of the CDR3 is 15 residues. Germline CDR1 is SEHNR and CDR2 is FQNEAQ (reference sequence). V trimming: 5 bases; J trimming: 4 bases; junction bases outside the gene matches: 4.

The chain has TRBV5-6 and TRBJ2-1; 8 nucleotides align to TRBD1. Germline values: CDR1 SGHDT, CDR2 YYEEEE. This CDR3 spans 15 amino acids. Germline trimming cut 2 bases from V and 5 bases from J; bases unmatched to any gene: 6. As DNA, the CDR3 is TGTGCCAGCAGCTTTGGGACAGGTATACACAATGAGCAGTTCTTC. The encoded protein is CASSFGTGIHNEQFF.